Each of the 32 T cell receptor beta chains below was sequenced from the same sample in a study of cytomegalovirus exposure and HLA in healthy donors. The PCR contained 60 Vbeta and 13 Jbeta primers. Here immunoSEQ multiplex PCR was the method, and the copy in TCRdb shows in-frame clones only, minus some. The sample consists of about 170,000 clones, more than 75% of them appearing once. Sequencing input: PBMCs. These receptors all come from a man aged 25 to 45 in good health and CMV-seropositive.

This chain connects TRBV18 to TRBJ1-4; D call uncertain. The germline CDR1 and CDR2 sequences are KGHSH and LQKENI. The CDR3 has 14 amino acids. V was shortened by 3 bases and J by 6 bases, with 11 bases between the two germline ends. The CDR3: CASSPQSGDEKLFF. CDR3 DNA: TGTGCCAGCTCACCGCAAAGCGGGGATGAAAAACTGTTTTTT.

J is TRBJ2-1 and V is TRBV4-3; possibly TRBD1 for D (5 bases). This CDR3 has 18 residues. Trimming took 0 bases from V and 4 from J, leaving 19 bases between them. Germline V lookup: CDR1 LGHNA, CDR2 YSLEER. CDR3 residues: CASSQEARGPLEYNEQFF. The CDR3 coding sequence is TGCGCCAGCAGCCAAGAAGCTAGGGGCCCGCTGGAATACAATGAGCAGTTCTTC.

This clone was detected a few times. The rearrangement uses TRBV6-5 and TRBJ1-1, with a possible D match to TRBD1 (5 bases). Germline V gene lookup returns CDR1 MNHEY and CDR2 SVGAGI. With 2 bases removed from V and 0 bases from J, the gap between germline ends came to 10 bases. This CDR3 spans 15 amino acids. The CDR3 DNA reads as TGTGCCAGCAGTTACAGGGAGGGGATGAACACTGAAGCTTTCTTT. This encodes CASSYREGMNTEAFF.

This chain uses TRBV9 with TRBJ2-5; 8 nucleotides agree with TRBD2. V dropped 0 bases and J dropped 0; count of bases not matched to a gene: 4. The CDR3 consists of 16 residues. Germline CDR1 is SGDLS and CDR2 is YYNGEE. The CDR3 sequence is CASSVEGGRYQETQYF. CDR3 in DNA: TGTGCCAGCAGCGTAGAGGGCGGGAGGTACCAAGAGACCCAGTACTTC. Using reference TRBV9 and TRBJ2-5 for the parts outside the CDR3, the full variable domain is DSGVTQTPKHLITATGQRVTLRCSPRSGDLSVYWYQQSLDQGLQFLIQYYNGEERAKGNILERFSAQQFPDLHSELNLSSLELGDSALYFCASSVEGGRYQETQYFGPGTRLLVL.

CDR3 residues: CASSIYPGGFSGANVLTF. DNA for the CDR3: TGTGCCAGTAGTATTTATCCAGGAGGCTTCTCTGGGGCCAACGTCCTGACTTTC. The chain combines TRBV19 with TRBJ2-6; weak D call: TRBD2 (5 bases). The CDR3 extends over 18 amino acids. Germline values: CDR1 LNHDA, CDR2 SQIVND (reference sequence). Trimming cost V 3 bases and J 0 bases, with 15 bases left between them.

The V and J genes are TRBV6-5 and TRBJ2-3; 10 nucleotides align to TRBD2. Per the germline V gene, CDR1 is MNHEY and CDR2 is SVGAGI. CDR3 size: 13 residues. Unmatched junction bases numbered 9, after V lost 8 bases and J lost 10 bases. CDR3: CASRLAGVGAQYF. CDR3 nucleotides: TGTGCCAGCCGGCTAGCGGGAGTGGGAGCGCAGTATTTT.

The chain has TRBV25-1 and TRBJ1-1; a weak D match, TRBD1 (6 bases). Trimming took off 2 bases at V and 5 bases at J, with 12 bases between the two ends. Per the germline V gene, CDR1 is MGHDK and CDR2 is SYGVNS. CDR3 length: 14 amino acids. The CDR3 coding sequence is TGTGCCAGCAGTGAAAAGGGGGACGGGACTGAAGCTTTCTTT. This gives the protein CASSEKGDGTEAFF.

This chain joins TRBV7-2 and TRBJ2-5, with a tentative D call TRBD2 (5 bases). The CDR3 is 14 residues long. Germline V gene sequence: CDR1 SGHTA, CDR2 FQGNSA. The V and J ends lost 5 bases and 5 bases respectively, with 15 bases between them. The CDR3 here is CASSHGSDVETQYF. For the CDR3, the DNA is TGTGCCAGCAGCCATGGTAGCGACGTCGAGACCCAGTACTTC.

The rearrangement uses TRBV7-2 and TRBJ2-4, with TRBD1 as a possible D gene (6 bases). The germline gives CDR1 SGHTA, CDR2 FQGNSA. V shed 3 bases and J shed 0 bases, with 9 bases lying between them. The CDR3 sequence is 15 residues long. CDR3 in amino acids: CASSFGGQAKNIQYF. The CDR3 DNA sequence: TGTGCCAGCAGCTTTGGGGGACAAGCCAAAAACATTCAGTACTTC. The whole variable domain, remainder taken from reference TRBV7-2 and TRBJ2-4, is GAGVSQSPSNKVTEKGKDVELRCDPISGHTALYWYRQSLGQGLEFLIYFQGNSAPDKSGLPSDRFSAERTGGSVSTLTIQRTQQEDSAVYLCASSFGGQAKNIQYFGAGTRLSVL.

This chain links TRBV4-1 with TRBJ2-7, with 11 bases matching TRBD2. This CDR3 has 15 residues. CDR1 is MGHRA, CDR2 YSYEKL, per germline. The V segment lost 4 bases and the J segment 0 bases; nucleotides outside the gene matches: 2. CDR3 bases: TGCGCCAGCAGCCGGGGACTAGCGGACTCCTACGAGCAGTACGTC. Translated: CASSRGLADSYEQYV.

For this clone: The germline gene is not matched at one end of the junction; a read error may be the cause. The chain links TRBV6-1 to TRBJ1-2; TRBD1 matches 12 bases. The CDR3 loop spans 15 amino acids. CDR1 and CDR2 from the germline V gene are MNHNS and SASEGT. The CDR3 DNA reads TGTGCCGGCAGTGAGGGACAGGGGGCGAGCTATGGCTACACCTTC. It translates to CAGSEGQGASYGYTF.

The chain is built from TRBV4-3 and TRBJ2-3; the D gene is possibly TRBD1 (6 bases). Germline V lookup: CDR1 LGHNA, CDR2 YSLEER. V was pared by 0 bases and J by 11 bases, with 15 bases between. This CDR3 has 14 residues. DNA for the CDR3: TGCGCCAGCAGCCAAGAGTGGCCGGACAGTGGGCAGTATTTT. This translates into CASSQEWPDSGQYF.

CDR3 nucleotide sequence: TGTGCCAGCAGCTTCATACTAGCGGGAGGGTTCAACGAGCAGTACTTC. This codes for CASSFILAGGFNEQYF. This chain uses TRBV7-8 with TRBJ2-7; 13 bases agree with TRBD2. The CDR3 has 16 amino acids. Germline CDR1 and CDR2: SGHVS and FQNEAQ. Trimming at V came to 3 bases and at J to 5 bases, leaving 7 bases not matched to a gene.

The chain uses TRBV7-3 and TRBJ2-2; TRBD2 agrees at 8 bases. The junction had 6 bases not matched to a gene; V was cut back by 3 bases and J by 3 bases. This CDR3 region has 16 residues. The germline CDR1 and CDR2 sequences are SGHTA and FQGTGA. In DNA form, the CDR3 reads TGTGCCAGCAGCTTGTTCATAGCGGGGTACACCGGGGAGCTGTTTTTT. Amino acids: CASSLFIAGYTGELFF. Drawing the rest from reference TRBV7-3 and TRBJ2-2, the complete variable domain is GAGVSQTPSNKVTEKGKYVELRCDPISGHTALYWYRQSLGQGPEFLIYFQGTGAADDSGLPNDRFFAVRPEGSVSTLKIQRTERGDSAVYLCASSLFIAGYTGELFFGEGSRLTVL.

The rearrangement links TRBV7-2 to TRBJ2-5; weak D call: TRBD2 (6 bases). V lost 7 bases, J lost 4 bases, and 22 bases lay in between. Germline lookup yields CDR1 SGHTA and CDR2 FQGNSA. The CDR3 consists of 16 residues. CDR3 amino acids: CASTPDEEGLRETQYF. The CDR3 nucleotides read TGTGCCAGCACCCCCGACGAGGAGGGCCTTCGAGAGACCCAGTACTTC.

The chain uses TRBV6-1 and TRBJ2-4; tentative D call: TRBD2 (6 bases). Germline V gene lookup returns CDR1 MNHNS and CDR2 SASEGT. This CDR3 spans 14 amino acids. V lost 4 bases and J 4 bases, leaving 11 bases between the germline ends. CDR3 bases: TGTGCCAGCAGTGGGGGAGGCGATAAAAACATTCAGTACTTC. As protein: CASSGGGDKNIQYF.

The chain employs TRBV4-3 and TRBJ2-1; 8 nucleotides match TRBD2. The V gene end was trimmed by 4 bases and the J gene end by 0 bases; junction bases not matched to a gene: 11. Germline V gene lookup returns CDR1 LGHNA and CDR2 YSLEER. The CDR3 length is 18 residues. The CDR3 loop reads CASSPEGRGTSSYNEQFF. The CDR3 region has the DNA TGCGCCAGCAGCCCCGAAGGGCGCGGGACTAGCTCCTACAATGAGCAGTTCTTC.

The chain has TRBV6-1 and TRBJ2-5; 12 bases are shared with TRBD2. Germline V gene lookup returns CDR1 MNHNS and CDR2 SASEGT. CDR3 length: 15 residues. V was clipped by 2 bases and J by 3 bases; unmatched bases: 1. The CDR3 nucleotides read TGTGCCAGCAGTGAACTAGCGGGAGGGGAAGAGACCCAGTACTTC. Translated: CASSELAGGEETQYF.

The chain carries TRBV25-1 and TRBJ2-5; tentatively, D is TRBD2 (7 bases). Trimming took off 2 bases at V and 5 bases at J, with 12 bases between the two ends. The CDR3 runs 14 residues. Germline V gene lookup returns CDR1 MGHDK and CDR2 SYGVNS. CDR3 amino acids: CASSEARGAETQYF. For the CDR3, the DNA is TGTGCCAGCAGTGAAGCCCGGGGGGCCGAGACCCAGTACTTC.

The chain recombines TRBV6-5 with TRBJ2-2, with 8 bases that match TRBD1. The length of the CDR3 is 13 residues. The V gene end was trimmed by 6 bases and the J gene end by 8 bases; junction bases not matched to a gene: 5. CDR1 and CDR2 (germline): MNHEY, SVGAGI. The CDR3 here is CASSRQGSGELFF. For the CDR3, the DNA is TGTGCCAGCAGCCGACAGGGGTCGGGGGAGCTGTTTTTT.

The V and J genes are TRBV18 and TRBJ2-7; 7 nucleotides match TRBD2. Germline values: CDR1 KGHSH, CDR2 LQKENI. The CDR3 sequence is 12 residues long. The V and J ends lost 4 bases and 5 bases, in that order; junction bases with no gene match: 2. The CDR3 spells CASSLGGDEQYV. DNA for the CDR3: TGTGCCAGCTCACTGGGGGGGGACGAGCAGTACGTC.

The rearrangement links TRBV18 to TRBJ1-1, with unresolved D. The CDR3 is made up of 13 amino acids. The germline gives CDR1 KGHSH, CDR2 LQKENI. The V end was cut by 6 bases, the J end by 1 base, with 9 bases between. The CDR3 sequence: CASSAGGNTEAFF. As DNA, the CDR3 is TGTGCCAGCTCTGCCGGAGGGAACACTGAAGCTTTCTTT.

CDR3 in amino acids: CASSDPSGRAYEQYF. DNA of the CDR3: TGTGCCAGCAGTGACCCGAGCGGGAGGGCCTACGAGCAGTACTTC. The J gene is TRBJ2-7, the V gene TRBV25-1, with TRBD2 identical over 10 bases. Germline CDR1 reads MGHDK; CDR2 reads SYGVNS. After removal of 3 bases from V and 2 bases from J, the junction contained 4 bases not matched to a gene. This CDR3 has 15 residues.

This clone has just one count. The chain is built from TRBV7-6 and TRBJ2-1, with TRBD1 as a possible D gene (5 bases). The CDR3 runs 14 residues. The V gene lost 7 bases and the J gene lost 12 bases, with 22 bases spanning the gap. Looked up from germline, CDR1 is SGHVS and CDR2 is FNYEAQ. The DNA of the CDR3 is TGTGCCAGCACCCCGGAACCCCAGTCCCAGGGGCAGTTCTTC. This sequence encodes CASTPEPQSQGQFF. Together with reference TRBV7-6 and TRBJ2-1, the CDR3 gives the full variable domain: GAGVSQSPRYKVTKRGQDVALRCDPISGHVSLYWYRQALGQGPEFLTYFNYEAQQDKSGLPNDRFSAERPEGSISTLTIQRTEQRDSAMYRCASTPEPQSQGQFFGPGTRLTVL.

The gene calls are TRBV5-1 and TRBJ1-1; D is ambiguous. Trimming cost V 3 bases and J 4 bases, with 10 bases left between them. CDR1 SGHRS and CDR2 YFSETQ come from the germline V gene. CDR3 length: 13 residues. CDR3 residues: CASSYTRGTEAFF. CDR3 coding DNA: TGCGCCAGCAGCTATACCCGGGGCACTGAAGCTTTCTTT.

This clone was detected a few times. The genes are TRBV10-3 and TRBJ1-1, with D possibly matching TRBD1 (5 bases). CDR1 is ENHRY, CDR2 SYGVKD, per germline. The CDR3 has 13 amino acids. V lost 7 bases and J lost 7, with 16 bases in between. The CDR3 spells CAITTPPGYEAFF. DNA of the CDR3: TGTGCCATCACTACGCCCCCAGGGTATGAAGCTTTCTTT.

CDR3 sequence reads: CATSMGQNTEAFF. CDR3 sequence (DNA): TGTGCCACCAGCATGGGACAGAACACTGAAGCTTTCTTT. The genes are TRBV15 and TRBJ1-1; maybe TRBD1 (6 bases). The V end was cut by 4 bases, the J end by 1 base, with 7 bases between. The CDR3 runs 13 residues. Looked up from germline, CDR1 is LNHNV and CDR2 is YYDKDF (reference sequence).

This chain connects TRBV5-1 to TRBJ2-3; D is perhaps TRBD1 (6 bases). Trimming removed 0 bases at V and 5 bases at J, with 13 bases between. Looked up from germline, CDR1 is SGHRS and CDR2 is YFSETQ. The CDR3 is 15 amino acids. The CDR3 nucleotides read TGCGCCAGCAGCTTGGGGACCCCCAGGGGAGATACGCAGTATTTT. It codes for CASSLGTPRGDTQYF.

The chain couples TRBV5-1 to TRBJ2-2; D is possibly TRBD2 (6 bases). Germline CDR1 and CDR2: SGHRS and YFSETQ. This CDR3 spans 13 amino acids. V lost 4 bases and J 6 bases, leaving 10 bases between the germline ends. The chain's CDR3 is CASSLGTAGELFF. The CDR3 DNA is TGCGCCAGCAGCCTAGGGACTGCCGGGGAGCTGTTTTTT.

The V and J genes are TRBV5-8 and TRBJ2-7; 7 bases line up with TRBD1. V shed 0 bases, J shed 5 bases, and the junction held 2 bases outside the gene matches. Per germline, CDR1 SGHTS and CDR2 YDEGEE. This CDR3 spans 13 amino acids. DNA of the CDR3: TGTGCCAGCAGCTTGGGACAGGGAGACGAGCAGTACTTC. Its translation is CASSLGQGDEQYF. The full variable domain, its missing parts supplied by reference TRBV5-8 and TRBJ2-7, is EAGVTQSPTHLIKTRGQQATLRCSPISGHTSVYWYQQALGLGLQFLLWYDEGEERNRGNFPPRFSGRQFPNYSSELNVNALELEDSALYLCASSLGQGDEQYFGPGTRLTVT.

V and J are TRBV7-2 and TRBJ1-2; possible D gene TRBD1, 6 bases. This CDR3 contains 15 residues. Germline CDR1 SGHTA, CDR2 FQGNSA. The germline V and J ends were trimmed by 0 bases and 5 bases, with 13 bases remaining between them. CDR3 DNA sequence: TGTGCCAGCAGCTTAGCCCTCCGGACAGCTTATGGCTACACCTTC. Its protein is CASSLALRTAYGYTF. The full variable domain, with the rest looked up from reference TRBV7-2 and TRBJ1-2, is GAGVSQSPSNKVTEKGKDVELRCDPISGHTALYWYRQSLGQGLEFLIYFQGNSAPDKSGLPSDRFSAERTGGSVSTLTIQRTQQEDSAVYLCASSLALRTAYGYTFGSGTRLTVV.

This chain connects TRBV12-5 to TRBJ2-1; 13 nucleotides line up with TRBD2. J was trimmed by 8 bases and V by 0 bases; bases with no gene match: 10. This CDR3 has 18 residues. Germline CDR1 LGHNT, CDR2 FRNRAP. The CDR3 bases are TGTGCTAGTGGTTTGGTAAACTATGGACTAGCGGGAGATGATGAGCAGTTCTTC. Translation: CASGLVNYGLAGDDEQFF.